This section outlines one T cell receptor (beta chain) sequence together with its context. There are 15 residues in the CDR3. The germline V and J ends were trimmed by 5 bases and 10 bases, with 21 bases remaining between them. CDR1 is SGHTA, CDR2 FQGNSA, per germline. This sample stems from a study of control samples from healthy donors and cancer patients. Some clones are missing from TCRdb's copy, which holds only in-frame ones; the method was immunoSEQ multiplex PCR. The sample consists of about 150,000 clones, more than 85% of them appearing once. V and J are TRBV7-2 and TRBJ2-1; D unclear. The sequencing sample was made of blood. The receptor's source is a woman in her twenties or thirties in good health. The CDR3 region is CASSPRSALLIEQFF. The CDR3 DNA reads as TGTGCCAGCAGCCCCCGGTCGGCGCTTTTGATCGAGCAGTTCTTC.